This paragraph covers one TCR beta chain sequence. Its antigen is not identified. This entry belongs to a study of untreated major depressive disorder. Whole-study results and caveats: Only three preselected Vbeta families were compared in sequencing.

Assay used: immunoSEQ multiplex PCR; TCRdb lists only in-frame clones, some missing. Of 15,000 to 20,000 clones listed, roughly 90% are singletons. The sequence was collected from a woman aged 40-49 years with major depressive disorder. Material for sequencing was CD4+ T cells from PBMCs.

CDR3 nucleotide sequence: TGTGCCAGCAGTTCCCCGGCGCCGACCGGGGGTGGCTACACCTTC. Its protein product is CASSSPAPTGGGYTF. The rearrangement joins TRBV6-5 to TRBJ1-2, with D possibly being TRBD1 (5 bases). CDR1 and CDR2 (germline): MNHEY, SVGAGI. The CDR3 spans 15 residues. Trimming took off 4 bases at V and 7 bases at J, with 19 bases between the two ends.